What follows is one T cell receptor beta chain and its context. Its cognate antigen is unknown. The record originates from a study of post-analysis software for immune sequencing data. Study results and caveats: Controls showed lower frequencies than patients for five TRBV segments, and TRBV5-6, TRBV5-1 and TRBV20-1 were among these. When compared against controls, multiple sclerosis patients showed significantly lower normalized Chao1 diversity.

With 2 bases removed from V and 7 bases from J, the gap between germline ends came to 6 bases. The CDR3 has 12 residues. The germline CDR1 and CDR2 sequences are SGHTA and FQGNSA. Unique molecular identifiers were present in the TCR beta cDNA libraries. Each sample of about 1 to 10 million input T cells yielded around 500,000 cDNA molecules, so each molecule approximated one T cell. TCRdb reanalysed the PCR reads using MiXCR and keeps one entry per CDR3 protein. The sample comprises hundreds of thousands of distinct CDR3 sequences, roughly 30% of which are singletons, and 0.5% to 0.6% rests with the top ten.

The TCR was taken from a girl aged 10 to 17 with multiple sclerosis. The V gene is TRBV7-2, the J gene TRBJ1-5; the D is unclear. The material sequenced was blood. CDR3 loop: CASSLFWQPQHF. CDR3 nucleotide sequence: TGTGCCAGCAGCTTATTCTGGCAGCCCCAGCATTTT.